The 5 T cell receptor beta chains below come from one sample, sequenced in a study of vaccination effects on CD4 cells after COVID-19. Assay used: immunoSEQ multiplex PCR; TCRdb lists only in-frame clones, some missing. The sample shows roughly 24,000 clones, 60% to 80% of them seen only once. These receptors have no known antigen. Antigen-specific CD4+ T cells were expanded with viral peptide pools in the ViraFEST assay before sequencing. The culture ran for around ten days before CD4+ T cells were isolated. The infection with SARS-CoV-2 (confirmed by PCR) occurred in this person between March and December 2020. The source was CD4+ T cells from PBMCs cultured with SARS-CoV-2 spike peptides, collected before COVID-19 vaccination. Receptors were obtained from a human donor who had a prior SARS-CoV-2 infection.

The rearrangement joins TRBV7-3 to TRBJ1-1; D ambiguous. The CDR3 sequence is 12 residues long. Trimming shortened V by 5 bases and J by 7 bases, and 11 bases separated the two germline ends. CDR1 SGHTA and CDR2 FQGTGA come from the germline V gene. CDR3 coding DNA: TGTGCCAGCAGCCTGGACGGCCTTGAAGCTTTCTTT. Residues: CASSLDGLEAFF. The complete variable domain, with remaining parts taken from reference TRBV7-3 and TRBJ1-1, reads GAGVSQTPSNKVTEKGKYVELRCDPISGHTALYWYRQSLGQGPEFLIYFQGTGAADDSGLPNDRFFAVRPEGSVSTLKIQRTERGDSAVYLCASSLDGLEAFFGQGTRLTVV.

The CDR3, as DNA: TGCGCCAGCAGCACGACCAGGGGAGAGACCCAGTACTTC. Residues: CASSTTRGETQYF. V is TRBV5-1 and J is TRBJ2-5; possible D gene TRBD1, 6 bases. The CDR3 is 13 amino acids. Germline CDR1 is SGHRS and CDR2 is YFSETQ. Trimming cost V 4 bases and J 4 bases, with 11 bases left between them.

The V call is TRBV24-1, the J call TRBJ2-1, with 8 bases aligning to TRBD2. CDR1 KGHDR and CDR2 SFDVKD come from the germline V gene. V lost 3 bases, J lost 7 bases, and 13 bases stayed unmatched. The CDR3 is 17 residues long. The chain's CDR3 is CATSDIMTGTRGNEQFF. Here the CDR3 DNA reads TGTGCCACCAGTGATATAATGACCGGGACTAGGGGAAATGAGCAGTTCTTC.

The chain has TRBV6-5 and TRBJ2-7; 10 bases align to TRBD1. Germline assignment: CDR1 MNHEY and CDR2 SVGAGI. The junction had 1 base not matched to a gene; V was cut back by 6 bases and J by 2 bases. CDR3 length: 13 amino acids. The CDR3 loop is CASRGQGAYEQYF. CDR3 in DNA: TGTGCCAGCAGAGGACAGGGGGCCTACGAGCAGTACTTC.

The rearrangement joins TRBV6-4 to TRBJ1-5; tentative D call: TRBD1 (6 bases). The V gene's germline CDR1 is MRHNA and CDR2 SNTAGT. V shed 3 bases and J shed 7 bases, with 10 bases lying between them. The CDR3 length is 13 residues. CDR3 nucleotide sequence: TGTGCCAGCAGTGAAATCCAGGGGCAGCCCCAGCATTTT. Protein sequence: CASSEIQGQPQHF.